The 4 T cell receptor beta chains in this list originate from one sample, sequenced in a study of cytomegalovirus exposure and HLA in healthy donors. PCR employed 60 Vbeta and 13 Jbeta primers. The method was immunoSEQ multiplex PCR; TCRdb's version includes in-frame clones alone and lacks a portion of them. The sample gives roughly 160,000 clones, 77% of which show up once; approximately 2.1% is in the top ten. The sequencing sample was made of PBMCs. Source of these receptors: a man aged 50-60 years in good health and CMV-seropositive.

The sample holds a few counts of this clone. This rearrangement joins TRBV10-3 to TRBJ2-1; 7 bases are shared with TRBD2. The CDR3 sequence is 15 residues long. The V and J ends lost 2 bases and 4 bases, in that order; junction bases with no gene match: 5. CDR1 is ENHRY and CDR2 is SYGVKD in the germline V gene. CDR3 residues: CAISEILADYNEQFF. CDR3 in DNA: TGTGCCATCAGTGAGATCCTAGCGGATTACAATGAGCAGTTCTTC.

The CDR3, as DNA: TGTGCCAGCAGCTTAGGCGGGGTAGTCAGAACTTACAATGAGCAGTTCTTC. Protein sequence: CASSLGGVVRTYNEQFF. The rearrangement uses TRBV7-8 and TRBJ2-1; maybe TRBD2 (6 bases). The CDR3 spans 17 residues. Germline CDR1 and CDR2: SGHVS and FQNEAQ. V was trimmed by 1 base and J by 4 bases, leaving 17 bases between them.

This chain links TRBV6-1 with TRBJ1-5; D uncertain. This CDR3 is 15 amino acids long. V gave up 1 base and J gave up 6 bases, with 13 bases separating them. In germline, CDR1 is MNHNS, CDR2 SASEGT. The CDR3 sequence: CASSEGTMVGQPQHF. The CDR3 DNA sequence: TGTGCCAGCAGTGAAGGTACTATGGTAGGTCAGCCCCAGCATTTT.

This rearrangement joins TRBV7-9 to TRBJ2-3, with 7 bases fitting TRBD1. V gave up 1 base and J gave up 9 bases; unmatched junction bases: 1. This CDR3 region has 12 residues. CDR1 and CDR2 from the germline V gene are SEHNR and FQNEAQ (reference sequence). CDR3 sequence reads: CASSLGTGTQYF. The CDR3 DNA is TGTGCCAGCAGCTTAGGGACAGGAACGCAGTATTTT.